These T cell receptor beta chains were read from a single sample in a study of shared T cell receptors in the human thymus. Clones were sequenced by immunoSEQ multiplex PCR, and TCRdb holds only the in-frame ones, with some missing. Among approximately 580,000 clones listed, approximately 80% were seen once. These same data were also listed under a study on human thymus T cells.

The sample comprised thymocytes. These receptors all stem from a boy in the first two years of life with a congenital heart defect. CDR3s include the opening cysteine and the closing phenylalanine or tryptophan. Fields, in order: V gene, J gene, CDR3 protein.

v_call: TRBV21-1
j_call: TRBJ1-5
cdr3_aa: CASSNTEYSNQPQHF

v_call: TRBV28
j_call: TRBJ2-7
cdr3_aa: CASSPASGLHEQYF

v_call: TRBV6-6
j_call: TRBJ2-4
cdr3_aa: CASRNERETGKNIQYF

v_call: TRBV7-9
j_call: TRBJ2-5
cdr3_aa: CASNTGQPQETQYF

v_call: TRBV18
j_call: TRBJ1-1
cdr3_aa: CASSFGQVGPEAFF

v_call: TRBV7-9
j_call: TRBJ2-7
cdr3_aa: CASSQDYHEQYF

v_call: TRBV28
j_call: TRBJ2-1
cdr3_aa: CASSLEGAGSGRSWGEQFF

v_call: TRBV7-2
j_call: TRBJ2-1
cdr3_aa: CASSLVAPTDNEQFF

v_call: TRBV6-1
j_call: TRBJ2-1
cdr3_aa: CASSEIYEQFF

v_call: TRBV11-2
j_call: TRBJ1-5
cdr3_aa: CASSLGARNNQPQHF

v_call: TRBV30
j_call: TRBJ2-7
cdr3_aa: CAWSVGTSGSSKGCEQYF

v_call: TRBV7-9
j_call: TRBJ2-7
cdr3_aa: CASSRTSGKMGPYEQYF

v_call: TRBV6-1
j_call: TRBJ1-4
cdr3_aa: CASSGYRDQEKLFF

v_call: TRBV4-1
j_call: TRBJ2-1
cdr3_aa: CASSLGTSGRHEQFF

v_call: TRBV4-1
j_call: TRBJ1-1
cdr3_aa: CASSQDPGRGTEAFF

v_call: TRBV19
j_call: TRBJ2-7
cdr3_aa: CAGKTALGTYEQYF

v_call: TRBV9
j_call: TRBJ2-5
cdr3_aa: CASSVSSGQETQYF

v_call: TRBV4-1
j_call: TRBJ2-3
cdr3_aa: CASSQVLLFWGGRAFKTDTQYF

v_call: TRBV13
j_call: TRBJ2-7
cdr3_aa: CASSLTGTGFYEQYF

v_call: TRBV6-6
j_call: TRBJ2-7
cdr3_aa: CASRGNRDRVDEQYF

v_call: TRBV11-1
j_call: TRBJ2-5
cdr3_aa: CASSPGTSETQYF

v_call: TRBV19
j_call: TRBJ2-1
cdr3_aa: CASSRRQGSSYNEQFF

v_call: TRBV4-3
j_call: TRBJ2-6
cdr3_aa: CASSHPRGTGRLAGANVLTF

v_call: TRBV4-3
j_call: TRBJ1-1
cdr3_aa: CASSQEFRGSNTEAFF

v_call: TRBV30
j_call: TRBJ2-7
cdr3_aa: CAWSVQVRDYEQYF